This TCR beta chain was identified in a study of identical twins. CDR1 and CDR2 (germline): PRHDT, FYEKMQ (reference sequence). This CDR3 is built from 14 residues. Germline trimming cut 5 bases from V and 3 bases from J; bases unmatched to any gene: 4. Overall study results and limits: The more abundant beta clonotypes in cord blood had fewer insertions, and memory repertoires did not show this.

One entry per CDR3 protein, called by TCRdb with MiXCR from the 5' RACE reads. The repertoire holds approximately 600,000 distinct CDR3 sequences, with just over 7% as singletons. This clonotype has a handful of counts. The antigen is undetermined. The same specimen was also included in a second study, on yellow fever vaccine responses in identical twins.

V gene TRBV13 combines with J gene TRBJ2-1, with TRBD1 matching 7 bases. The receptor comes from a woman between 18 and 29 years old in good health. The sequenced sample consisted of PBMCs. CDR3 protein: CASSRDRNYNEQFF. CDR3 nucleotide sequence: TGTGCCAGCAGCCGGGACAGAAACTACAATGAGCAGTTCTTC. The variable domain in full, completed from reference TRBV13 and TRBJ2-1, reads AAGVIQSPRHLIKEKRETATLKCYPIPRHDTVYWYQQGPGQDPQFLISFYEKMQSDKGSIPDRFSAQQFSDYHSELNMSSLELGDSALYFCASSRDRNYNEQFFGPGTRLTVL.